This TCR beta chain is drawn from a study of shared clonotypes between healthy human individuals. The protocol was immunoSEQ multiplex PCR, while the TCRdb copy is restricted to in-frame clones and leaves out a portion. The table includes almost 750,000 clones, roughly 72% detected once. Study-level findings and limits: Naive subsets, compared against memory subsets, generally had larger estimated richness values. Genetic and exposure-history diversity was limited by the small donor number.

The CDR3 contains 17 residues when both ends are counted. Donors were healthy HIV-negative adults without recently reported acute infections or vaccinations. The study separated CD4+ cells into CD45RA+ naive and CD45RA-negative memory subsets. Concerning this clone: Its matching antigen is unknown. No DNA is shown, since the ends of the CDR3 on it are uncertain; the CDR3 is the one TCRdb lists.

The rearrangement links TRBV21-1 to TRBJ1-5; the DNA was not used to check the table's D call, TRBD1. TRBV21-1 has pseudogene status. The specimen sequenced was memory CD4+ T cells sorted from blood. Noted subset: CD45RA-negative fraction. The receptor was derived from a woman aged 25 to 39 in good health. CDR3 in amino acids: CASPQNFGQGADQPQHF.